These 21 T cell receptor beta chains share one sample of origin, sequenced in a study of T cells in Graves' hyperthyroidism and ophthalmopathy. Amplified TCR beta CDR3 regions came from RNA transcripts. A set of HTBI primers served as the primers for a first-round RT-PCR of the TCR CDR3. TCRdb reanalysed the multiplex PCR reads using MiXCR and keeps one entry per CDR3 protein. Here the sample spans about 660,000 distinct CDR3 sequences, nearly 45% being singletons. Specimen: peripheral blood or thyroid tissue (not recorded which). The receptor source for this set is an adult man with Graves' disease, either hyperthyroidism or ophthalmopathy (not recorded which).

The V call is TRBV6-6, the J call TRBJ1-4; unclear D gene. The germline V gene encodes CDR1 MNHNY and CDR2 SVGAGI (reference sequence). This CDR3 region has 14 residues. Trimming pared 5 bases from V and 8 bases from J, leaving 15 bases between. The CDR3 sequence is CASSVGPDGEKLFF. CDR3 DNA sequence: TGTGCCAGCAGTGTAGGGCCGGACGGGGAAAAACTGTTTTTT.

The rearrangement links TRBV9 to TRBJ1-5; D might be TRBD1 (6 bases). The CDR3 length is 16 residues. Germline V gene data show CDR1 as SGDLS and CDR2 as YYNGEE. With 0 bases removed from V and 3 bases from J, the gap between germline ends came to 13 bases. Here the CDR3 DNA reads TGTGCCAGCAGCGTAGAAGGGGGAGCGACCAATCAGCCCCAGCATTTT. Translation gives CASSVEGGATNQPQHF.

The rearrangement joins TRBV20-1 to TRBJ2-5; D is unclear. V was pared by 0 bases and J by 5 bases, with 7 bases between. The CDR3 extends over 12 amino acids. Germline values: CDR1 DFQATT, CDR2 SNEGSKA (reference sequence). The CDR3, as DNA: TGCAGTGCTAGAGAAAGCAGCGAGACCCAGTACTTC. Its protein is CSARESSETQYF.

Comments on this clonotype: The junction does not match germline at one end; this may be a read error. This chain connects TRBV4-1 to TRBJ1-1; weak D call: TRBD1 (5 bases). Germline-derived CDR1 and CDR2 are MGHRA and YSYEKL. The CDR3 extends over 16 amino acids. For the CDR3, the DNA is TGTGCCAGCAGCCAAGGATTCGGGGGAAGTGTCACTGAAGCTTTCTTT. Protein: CASSQGFGGSVTEAFF.

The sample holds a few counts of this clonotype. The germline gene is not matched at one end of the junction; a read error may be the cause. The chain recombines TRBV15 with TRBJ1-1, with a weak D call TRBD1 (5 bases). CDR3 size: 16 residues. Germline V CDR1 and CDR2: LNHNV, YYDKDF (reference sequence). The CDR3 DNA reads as TGTGCCAGCAGCCCCCTTCAGGGTAGCATGAACACTGAAGCTTTCTTT. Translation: CASSPLQGSMNTEAFF.

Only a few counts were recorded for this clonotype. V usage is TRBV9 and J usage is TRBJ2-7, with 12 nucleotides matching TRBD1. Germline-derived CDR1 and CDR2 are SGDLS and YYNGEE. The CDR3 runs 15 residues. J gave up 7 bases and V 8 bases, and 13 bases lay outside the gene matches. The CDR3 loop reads CASGAGTGGAREQYF. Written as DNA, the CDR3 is TGTGCCAGTGGGGCCGGGACAGGGGGCGCGAGGGAGCAGTACTTC.

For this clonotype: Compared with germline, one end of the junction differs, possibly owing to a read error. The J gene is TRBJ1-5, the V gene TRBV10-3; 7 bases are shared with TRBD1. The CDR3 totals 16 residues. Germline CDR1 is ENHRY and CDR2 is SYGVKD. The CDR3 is CASSGRQGSYNQPQHF. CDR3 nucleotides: TGTGCCAGCAGTGGTCGACAGGGTTCGTATAATCAGCCCCAGCATTTT.

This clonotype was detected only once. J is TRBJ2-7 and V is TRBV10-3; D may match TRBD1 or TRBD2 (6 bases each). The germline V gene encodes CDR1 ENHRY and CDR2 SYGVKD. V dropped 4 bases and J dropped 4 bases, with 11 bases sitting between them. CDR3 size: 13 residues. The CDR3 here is CAISGGTIYEQYF. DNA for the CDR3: TGTGCCATCAGTGGCGGGACAATTTACGAGCAGTACTTC.

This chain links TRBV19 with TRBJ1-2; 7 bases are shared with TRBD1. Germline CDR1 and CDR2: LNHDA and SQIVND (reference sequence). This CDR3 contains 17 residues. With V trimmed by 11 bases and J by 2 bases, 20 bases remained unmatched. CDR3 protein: CAPGGVDRQTVNYGYTF. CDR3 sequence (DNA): TGTGCCCCAGGGGGGGTGGACCGTCAGACAGTGAACTATGGCTACACCTTC.

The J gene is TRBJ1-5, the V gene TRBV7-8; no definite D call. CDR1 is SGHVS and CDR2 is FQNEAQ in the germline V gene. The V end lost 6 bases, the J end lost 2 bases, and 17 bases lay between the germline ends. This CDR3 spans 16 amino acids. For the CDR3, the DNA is TGTGCCAGCAGTGAGACGTCCTTTAGGGGCAATCAGCCCCAGCATTTT. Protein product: CASSETSFRGNQPQHF.

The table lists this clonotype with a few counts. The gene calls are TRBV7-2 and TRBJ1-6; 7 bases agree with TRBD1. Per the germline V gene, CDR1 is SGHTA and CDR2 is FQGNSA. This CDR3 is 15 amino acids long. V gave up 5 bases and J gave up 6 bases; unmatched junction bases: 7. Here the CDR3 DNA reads TGTGCCAGCAGCCTAACAGACAGGGTTAATTCACCCCTCCACTTT. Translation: CASSLTDRVNSPLHF.

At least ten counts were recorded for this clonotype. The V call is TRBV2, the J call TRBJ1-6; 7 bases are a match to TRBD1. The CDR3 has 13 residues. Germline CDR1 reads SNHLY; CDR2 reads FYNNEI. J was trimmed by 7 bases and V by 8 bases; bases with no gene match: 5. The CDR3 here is CASGTGQNSPLHF. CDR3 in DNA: TGTGCCAGCGGGACGGGACAGAATTCACCCCTCCACTTT.

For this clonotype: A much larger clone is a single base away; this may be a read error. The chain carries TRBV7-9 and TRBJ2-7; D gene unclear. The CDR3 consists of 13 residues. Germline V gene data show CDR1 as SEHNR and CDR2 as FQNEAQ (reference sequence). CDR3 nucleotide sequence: TGTGCCAGCAGCTTAGCGGTGGCCGGCGAGCAGTGCTTC. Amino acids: CASSLAVAGEQCF. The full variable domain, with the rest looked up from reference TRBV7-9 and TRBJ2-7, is DTGVSQNPRHKITKRGQNVTFRCDPISEHNRLYWYRQTLGQGPEFLTYFQNEAQLEKSRLLSDRFSAERPKGSFSTLEIQRTEQGDSAMYLCASSLAVAGEQCFGPGTRLTVT.

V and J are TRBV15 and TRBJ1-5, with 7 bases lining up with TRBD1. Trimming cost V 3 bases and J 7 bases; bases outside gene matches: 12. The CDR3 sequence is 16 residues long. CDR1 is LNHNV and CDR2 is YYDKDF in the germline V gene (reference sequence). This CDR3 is CATSSPQVGRGQPQHF. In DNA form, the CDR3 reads TGTGCCACCAGCAGCCCTCAGGTCGGCAGGGGGCAGCCCCAGCATTTT.

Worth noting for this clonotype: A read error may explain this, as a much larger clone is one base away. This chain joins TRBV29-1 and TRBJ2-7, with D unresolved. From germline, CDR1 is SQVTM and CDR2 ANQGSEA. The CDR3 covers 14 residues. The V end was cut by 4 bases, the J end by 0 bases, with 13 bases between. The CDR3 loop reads CSVGLNKASYEQYF. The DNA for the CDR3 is TGCAGCGTTGGTCTGAACAAAGCCTCCTACGAGCAGTACTTC.

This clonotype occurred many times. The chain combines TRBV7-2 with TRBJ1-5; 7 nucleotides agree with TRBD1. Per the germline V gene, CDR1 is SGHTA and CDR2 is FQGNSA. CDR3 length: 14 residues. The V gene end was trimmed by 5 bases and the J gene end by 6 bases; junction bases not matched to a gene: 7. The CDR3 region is CASSLTGEVQPQHF. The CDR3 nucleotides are TGTGCCAGCAGCCTCACAGGGGAAGTTCAGCCCCAGCATTTT.

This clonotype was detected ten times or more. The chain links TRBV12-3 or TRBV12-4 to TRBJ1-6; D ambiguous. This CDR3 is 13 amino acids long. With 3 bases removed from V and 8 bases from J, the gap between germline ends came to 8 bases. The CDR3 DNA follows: TGTGCCAGCAGTTTCCCCCCGGATTCACCCCTCCACTTT. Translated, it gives CASSFPPDSPLHF.

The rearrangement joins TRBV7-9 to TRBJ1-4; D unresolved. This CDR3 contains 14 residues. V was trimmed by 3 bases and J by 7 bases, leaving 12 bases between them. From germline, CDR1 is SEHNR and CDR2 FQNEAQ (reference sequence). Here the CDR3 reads CASSFGRAGEKLFF. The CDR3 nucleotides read TGTGCCAGCAGCTTCGGGAGGGCCGGTGAAAAACTGTTTTTT.

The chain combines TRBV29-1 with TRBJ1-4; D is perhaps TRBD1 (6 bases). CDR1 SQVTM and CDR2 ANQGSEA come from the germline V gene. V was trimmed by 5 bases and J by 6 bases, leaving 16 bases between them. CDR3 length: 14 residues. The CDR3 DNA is TGCAGCGTTAGAAGGGGGGGGACGGATGAAAAACTGTTTTTT. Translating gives CSVRRGGTDEKLFF.

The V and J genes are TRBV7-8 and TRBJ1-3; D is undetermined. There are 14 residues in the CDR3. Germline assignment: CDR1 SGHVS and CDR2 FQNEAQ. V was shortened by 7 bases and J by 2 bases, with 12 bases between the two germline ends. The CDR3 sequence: CASKRDPTGNTIYF. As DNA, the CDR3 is TGTGCCAGCAAGAGGGATCCAACTGGAAACACCATATATTTT.

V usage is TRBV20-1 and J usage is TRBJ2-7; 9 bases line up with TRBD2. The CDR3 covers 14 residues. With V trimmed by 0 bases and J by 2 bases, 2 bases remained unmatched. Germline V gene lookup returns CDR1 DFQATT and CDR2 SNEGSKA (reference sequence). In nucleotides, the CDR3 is TGCAGTGCTAGAGACCCTAGCGGGGCCTACGAGCAGTACTTC. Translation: CSARDPSGAYEQYF.